These 17 T cell receptor beta chains came from one sample sequenced in a study of shared clonotypes between healthy human individuals. Data came from immunoSEQ multiplex PCR; TCRdb stores just in-frame clones and leaves some out. The data contain 2 million or so clones, roughly 96% of them singletons. The specimen was naive CD4+ T cells sorted from blood. The subset denotes: CD45RA+ positively selected. These receptors came from a man aged 18 to 29 in good health.

The chain employs TRBV28 and TRBJ1-1; D ambiguous. The germline gives CDR1 MDHEN, CDR2 SYDVKM. The CDR3 loop spans 12 amino acids. V was trimmed by 7 bases and J by 4 bases, leaving 10 bases between them. Here the CDR3 reads CASTLGLTEAFF. Written as DNA, the CDR3 is TGTGCCAGCACCCTGGGCCTCACTGAAGCTTTCTTT.

The rearrangement uses TRBV5-1 and TRBJ2-7, with 7 bases matching TRBD1. CDR3 length: 14 amino acids. Trimming removed 7 bases from V and 1 base from J; junction bases left unmatched: 8. CDR1 and CDR2 from the germline V gene are SGHRS and YFSETQ. The CDR3 DNA follows: TGCGCCAGCGGCACAGGGGCTGGGTCCTACGAGCAGTACTTC. Residues: CASGTGAGSYEQYF.

The chain employs TRBV5-1 and TRBJ2-5, with TRBD1 matching 8 bases. CDR3 length equals 15 residues. Germline-derived CDR1 and CDR2 are SGHRS and YFSETQ. The V segment lost 0 bases and the J segment 4 bases; nucleotides outside the gene matches: 5. CDR3 residues: CASSLADRVSETQYF. The CDR3 nucleotides read TGCGCCAGCAGCTTGGCGGACAGGGTTTCAGAGACCCAGTACTTC.

This chain uses TRBV4-2 with TRBJ2-1, with D unresolved. The length of the CDR3 is 15 residues. V was trimmed by 1 base and J by 5 bases, leaving 12 bases between them. The V gene's germline CDR1 is LGHNA and CDR2 YNFKEQ. CDR3 residues: CASSQVHGSNNEQFF. The CDR3 DNA is TGTGCCAGCAGCCAAGTCCACGGCTCGAACAATGAGCAGTTCTTC.

The rearrangement uses TRBV5-1 and TRBJ2-7, with D perhaps being TRBD1 or TRBD2 (5 bases each). CDR1 and CDR2 from the germline V gene are SGHRS and YFSETQ. The CDR3 totals 14 residues. With 0 bases removed from V and 3 bases from J, the gap between germline ends came to 10 bases. The CDR3 spells CASSLGGKNYEQYF. The DNA of the CDR3 is TGCGCCAGCAGCTTGGGGGGGAAGAACTACGAGCAGTACTTC.

The chain joins TRBV7-2 to TRBJ2-7; 7 nucleotides match TRBD2. This CDR3 spans 14 amino acids. With 5 bases clipped from V and 5 bases from J, the junction kept 9 bases outside the gene matches. Germline CDR1 and CDR2: SGHTA and FQGNSA. The CDR3 loop is CASSTGLQRHEQYF. The DNA for the CDR3 is TGTGCCAGCAGCACGGGACTACAACGACACGAGCAGTACTTC.

The CDR3 region is CASSQFVGLGTEAFF. The DNA for the CDR3 is TGTGCCAGCAGCCAGTTTGTGGGGTTGGGCACTGAAGCTTTCTTT. V and J are TRBV5-6 and TRBJ1-1; no clear D. The V end lost 4 bases, the J end lost 4 bases, and 17 bases lay between the germline ends. The CDR3 is made up of 15 amino acids. Germline CDR1 is SGHDT and CDR2 is YYEEEE.

With respect to this clone: This sample also contains other DNA sequences that code for the same CDR3. The chain employs TRBV5-1 and TRBJ2-5; tentatively, D is TRBD1 (5 bases). Trimming shortened V by 0 bases and J by 2 bases, and 8 bases separated the two germline ends. Germline loops: CDR1 SGHRS, CDR2 YFSETQ. The CDR3 contains 14 residues. The CDR3 DNA reads TGCGCCAGCAGCTTGGCCCAGGGACAAGAGACCCAGTACTTC. Its protein is CASSLAQGQETQYF.

The chain joins TRBV15 to TRBJ1-2, with a tentative D call TRBD1 (6 bases). The CDR3 covers 14 residues. From germline, CDR1 is LNHNV and CDR2 YYDKDF (reference sequence). Trimming shortened V by 1 base and J by 5 bases, and 11 bases separated the two germline ends. Here the CDR3 DNA reads TGTGCCACCAGCAGAGTTAGGACAGAATATGGCTACACCTTC. It is translated as CATSRVRTEYGYTF.

This rearrangement joins TRBV11-2 to TRBJ2-3, with D uncertain. V shed 2 bases and J shed 2 bases, with 17 bases lying between them. This CDR3 is built from 17 residues. The germline gives CDR1 SGHAT, CDR2 FQNNGV. DNA for the CDR3: TGTGCCAGCAGCTTAATGTCGGCAGCATCGAACACAGATACGCAGTATTTT. Amino acids: CASSLMSAASNTDTQYF.

On this clone itself: Other nucleotide sequences from this sample produce the same CDR3. The V and J genes are TRBV10-3 and TRBJ1-4; unclear D gene. V shed 6 bases and J shed 5 bases, with 10 bases lying between them. The CDR3 contains 13 residues. CDR1 and CDR2 from the germline V gene are ENHRY and SYGVKD. DNA of the CDR3: TGTGCCATCAGGGACGGGCAGAATGAAAAACTGTTTTTT. It is translated as CAIRDGQNEKLFF.

This clone was detected only once. The sample contains more than one DNA sequence encoding this CDR3. The chain uses TRBV19 and TRBJ1-2, with D perhaps TRBD1 (6 bases). The CDR3 runs to 12 residues. Germline V lookup: CDR1 LNHDA, CDR2 SQIVND (reference sequence). Trimming removed 6 bases at V and 5 bases at J, with 10 bases between. CDR3 sequence reads: CASRDSRYGYTF. CDR3 bases: TGTGCCAGTAGGGACAGCCGATATGGCTACACCTTC.

This chain connects TRBV30 to TRBJ2-5; D unresolved. The germline V gene has CDR1 GTSNPN and CDR2 SVGIG (reference sequence). V was trimmed by 2 bases and J by 0 bases, leaving 16 bases between them. CDR3 length: 16 amino acids. The CDR3 here is CAWSFVQILYQETQYF. The CDR3 DNA is TGTGCCTGGAGTTTCGTACAGATACTGTACCAAGAGACCCAGTACTTC. The full variable domain, rest sourced from reference TRBV30 and TRBJ2-5, is SQTIHQWPATLVQPVGSPLSLECTVEGTSNPNLYWYRQAAGRGLQLLFYSVGIGQISSEVPQNLSASRPQDRQFILSSKKLLLSDSGFYLCAWSFVQILYQETQYFGPGTRLLVL.

Note on this clone: This specimen includes other DNA sequences encoding the same CDR3. The chain has TRBV10-3 and TRBJ2-7; D might be TRBD2 (6 bases). The CDR3 extends over 12 amino acids. V gave up 8 bases and J gave up 0 bases, with 8 bases separating them. The germline gives CDR1 ENHRY, CDR2 SYGVKD. In nucleotides, the CDR3 is TGTGCCATCCGCGGGAACTCCTACGAGCAGTACTTC. This translates into CAIRGNSYEQYF.

The rearrangement links TRBV6-1 to TRBJ2-1; 12 positions agree with TRBD2. Germline V gives CDR1 MNHNS, CDR2 SASEGT. CDR3 length equals 15 residues. J gave up 3 bases and V 8 bases, and 5 bases lay outside the gene matches. CDR3 in amino acids: CASLLAGGFYNEQFF. The DNA of the CDR3 is TGTGCCAGCTTACTAGCGGGAGGTTTCTACAATGAGCAGTTCTTC.

The chain carries TRBV19 and TRBJ2-3; possible D gene TRBD1, 6 bases. Germline-derived CDR1 and CDR2 are LNHDA and SQIVND (reference sequence). Trimming left V 7 bases short and J 0 bases short, with 17 bases between. The CDR3 spans 16 residues. CDR3 loop: CASNSQRQASTDTQYF. The DNA for the CDR3 is TGTGCCAGTAATAGCCAAAGACAGGCTAGCACAGATACGCAGTATTTT. The full variable domain, in which reference TRBV19 and TRBJ2-3 provide the parts outside the CDR3, is DGGITQSPKYLFRKEGQNVTLSCEQNLNHDAMYWYRQDPGQGLRLIYYSQIVNDFQKGDIAEGYSVSREKKESFPLTVTSAQKNPTAFYLCASNSQRQASTDTQYFGPGTRLTVL.

This clone came up once. V and J are TRBV5-1 and TRBJ1-2; 7 bases agree with TRBD1. CDR1 and CDR2 (germline): SGHRS, YFSETQ. The V gene end was trimmed by 3 bases and the J gene end by 7 bases; junction bases not matched to a gene: 6. The CDR3 loop spans 13 amino acids. CDR3 bases: TGCGCCAGCAGCTCTGAGGGGGCGGGTGGCTACACCTTC. This sequence encodes CASSSEGAGGYTF.